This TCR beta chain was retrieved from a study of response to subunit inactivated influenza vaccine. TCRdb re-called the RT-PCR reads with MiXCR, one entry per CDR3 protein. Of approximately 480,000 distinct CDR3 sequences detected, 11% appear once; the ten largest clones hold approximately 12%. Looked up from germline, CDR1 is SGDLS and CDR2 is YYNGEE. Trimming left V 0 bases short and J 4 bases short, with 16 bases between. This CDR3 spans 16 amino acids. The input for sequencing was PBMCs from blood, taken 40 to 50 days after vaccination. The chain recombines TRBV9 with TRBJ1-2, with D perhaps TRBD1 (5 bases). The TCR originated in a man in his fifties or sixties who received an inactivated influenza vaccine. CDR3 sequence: CASSVEPGALSYGYTF. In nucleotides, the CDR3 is TGTGCCAGCAGCGTAGAACCCGGGGCGCTTAGCTATGGCTACACCTTC.